This T cell receptor (beta chain) came from a study of blood T cell repertoires in COVID-19. Original processing methods: The authors estimated nucleated cell counts from reference gene primer amplification. Assay used: immunoSEQ multiplex PCR; TCRdb lists only in-frame clones, some missing. The DNA gave D and trimming, while V, J and clone size come from that table. This sample has 280,000 or so clones, with approximately 81% found just once. CDR1 is SGHRS, CDR2 YFSETQ, per germline. CDR3 length: 15 residues. Unmatched junction bases numbered 8, after V lost 6 bases and J lost 0 bases. The sequence was collected from a woman between 45 and 60 years old who had recovered from COVID-19. The chain combines TRBV5-1 with TRBJ1-1; 7 nucleotides agree with TRBD1. Sequences were obtained from PBMCs or T cells enriched from blood (not recorded which). The CDR3, as DNA: TGCGCCAGCACTCGGCCGGGACAGTTGAACACTGAAGCTTTCTTT. Its translation: CASTRPGQLNTEAFF.